The rows below give T cell receptor beta chains drawn from one sample of a study of cytomegalovirus exposure and HLA in healthy donors. Sequencing was performed with immunoSEQ multiplex PCR; in TCRdb, only in-frame clones are kept and a portion is missing. This repertoire shows about 140,000 clones, 76% found once; its top ten account for under 4.5%. Specimen: PBMCs. All receptors come from a man younger than 35 in good health and CMV-seronegative. CDR3s include the opening cysteine and the closing phenylalanine or tryptophan. The order of the fields is D gene, clone size, V gene, J gene, CDR3 protein, CDR3 DNA. A D gene is named only where the DNA matches it firmly. Rows may omit the clone size; those that give it use once, few, many or a size class.

d_call: TRBD1; clone_size: -; v_call: TRBV5-6; j_call: TRBJ2-7; cdr3_aa: CASSPGTGGYEQYF; cdr3_nt: TGTGCCAGCAGCCCCGGGACAGGGGGGTACGAGCAGTACTTC
d_call: TRBD2; clone_size: few; v_call: TRBV18; j_call: TRBJ2-5; cdr3_aa: CASSPSIGTSVLRETQYF; cdr3_nt: TGTGCCAGCTCACCATCAATAGGGACTAGCGTGTTACGGGAGACCCAGTACTTC
d_call: -; clone_size: -; v_call: TRBV6-5; j_call: TRBJ1-2; cdr3_aa: CASSPFEGYGYTF; cdr3_nt: TGTGCCAGCAGTCCCTTCGAGGGATATGGCTACACCTTC
d_call: TRBD1; clone_size: -; v_call: TRBV14; j_call: TRBJ2-2; cdr3_aa: CASSQDWGTGGTGELFF; cdr3_nt: TGTGCCAGCAGCCAAGACTGGGGGACAGGGGGCACCGGGGAGCTGTTTTTT
d_call: -; clone_size: -; v_call: TRBV7-9; j_call: TRBJ2-3; cdr3_aa: CASSLGAAGRTDTQYF; cdr3_nt: TGTGCCAGCAGCTTAGGCGCCGCGGGGAGGACAGATACGCAGTATTTT
d_call: -; clone_size: -; v_call: TRBV11-3; j_call: TRBJ2-3; cdr3_aa: CASSPPAGSTDTQYF; cdr3_nt: TGTGCCAGCAGCCCCCCAGCGGGCAGCACAGATACGCAGTATTTT
d_call: -; clone_size: -; v_call: TRBV7-6; j_call: TRBJ1-4; cdr3_aa: CASSSTDEGEKLFF; cdr3_nt: TGTGCCAGCAGCTCGACCGATGAGGGAGAAAAACTGTTTTTT
d_call: -; clone_size: -; v_call: TRBV5-4; j_call: TRBJ1-1; cdr3_aa: CASSLDKRSEAFF; cdr3_nt: TGTGCCAGCAGCTTGGACAAGCGGTCTGAAGCTTTCTTT
d_call: -; clone_size: -; v_call: TRBV7-9; j_call: TRBJ1-2; cdr3_aa: CASSLPLGGIDGYTF; cdr3_nt: TGTGCCAGCAGCTTACCCCTTGGGGGGATTGATGGCTACACCTTC
d_call: TRBD2; clone_size: -; v_call: TRBV13; j_call: TRBJ2-7; cdr3_aa: CASSSRTSGGAYEQYF; cdr3_nt: TGTGCCAGCAGCTCCCGGACTAGCGGGGGTGCCTACGAGCAGTACTTC
d_call: TRBD2; clone_size: -; v_call: TRBV4-2; j_call: TRBJ2-5; cdr3_aa: CASSQDGSGGPPETQYF; cdr3_nt: TGTGCCAGCAGCCAAGATGGAAGCGGGGGCCCCCCAGAGACCCAGTACTTC
d_call: -; clone_size: -; v_call: TRBV10-2; j_call: TRBJ1-1; cdr3_aa: CASSADGLGLSTEAFF; cdr3_nt: TGCGCCAGCAGTGCGGATGGACTAGGCCTCAGCACTGAAGCTTTCTTT
d_call: TRBD1; clone_size: -; v_call: TRBV11-3; j_call: TRBJ2-3; cdr3_aa: CASSLQQGTSDTQYF; cdr3_nt: TGTGCCAGCAGCTTACAACAGGGGACGTCAGATACGCAGTATTTT
d_call: TRBD2; clone_size: -; v_call: TRBV7-9; j_call: TRBJ2-1; cdr3_aa: CASSFGGSGNEQFF; cdr3_nt: TGTGCCAGCAGCTTCGGGGGGTCTGGTAATGAGCAGTTCTTC
d_call: -; clone_size: -; v_call: TRBV7-7; j_call: TRBJ2-2; cdr3_aa: CASSPRSANTGELFF; cdr3_nt: TGTGCCAGCAGCCCGAGGAGTGCAAACACCGGGGAGCTGTTTTTT
d_call: -; clone_size: -; v_call: TRBV19; j_call: TRBJ2-5; cdr3_aa: CASSMGPYRPGETQYF; cdr3_nt: TGTGCCAGTAGTATGGGGCCTTACAGACCTGGGGAGACCCAGTACTTC
d_call: -; clone_size: -; v_call: TRBV6-1; j_call: TRBJ1-2; cdr3_aa: CASTDLMVGYTF; cdr3_nt: TGTGCCAGTACGGACTTAATGGTCGGCTACACCTTC
d_call: -; clone_size: few; v_call: TRBV6-6; j_call: TRBJ1-4; cdr3_aa: CASSYVDRSNEKLFF; cdr3_nt: TGTGCCAGCAGTTACGTGGACAGATCTAATGAAAAACTGTTTTTT
d_call: -; clone_size: -; v_call: TRBV21-1; j_call: TRBJ2-5; cdr3_aa: CASSKRRAKETQYF; cdr3_nt: TGTGCCAGCAGCAAACGGCGGGCGAAAGAGACCCAGTACTTC
d_call: TRBD1; clone_size: -; v_call: TRBV19; j_call: TRBJ1-1; cdr3_aa: CASSIPGQGGTEAFF; cdr3_nt: TGTGCCAGTAGTATTCCGGGACAGGGTGGCACTGAAGCTTTCTTT
d_call: -; clone_size: -; v_call: TRBV19; j_call: TRBJ2-3; cdr3_aa: CASSMITTSTDTQYF; cdr3_nt: TGTGCCAGTAGTATGATCACGACTAGCACAGATACGCAGTATTTT
d_call: TRBD1; clone_size: -; v_call: TRBV4-2; j_call: TRBJ2-7; cdr3_aa: CASSQDRTGKAEQYF; cdr3_nt: TGTGCCAGCAGCCAGGACAGGACAGGGAAGGCCGAGCAGTACTTC
d_call: -; clone_size: few; v_call: TRBV7-2; j_call: TRBJ2-7; cdr3_aa: CASTPGSAPSYEQYF; cdr3_nt: TGTGCCAGTACCCCAGGGTCCGCGCCCTCCTACGAGCAGTACTTC
d_call: TRBD1; clone_size: -; v_call: TRBV19; j_call: TRBJ1-4; cdr3_aa: CASSIVGQGEKLFF; cdr3_nt: TGTGCCAGTAGTATTGTAGGACAGGGTGAAAAACTGTTTTTT
d_call: -; clone_size: -; v_call: TRBV9; j_call: TRBJ2-3; cdr3_aa: CASSVGREPTDTQYF; cdr3_nt: TGTGCCAGCAGCGTAGGTCGGGAGCCCACAGATACGCAGTATTTT
d_call: -; clone_size: -; v_call: TRBV28; j_call: TRBJ2-7; cdr3_aa: CASSLLYTSYEQYF; cdr3_nt: TGTGCCAGCAGTTTACTATATACCTCCTACGAGCAGTACTTC
d_call: -; clone_size: -; v_call: TRBV5-6; j_call: TRBJ1-4; cdr3_aa: CASSPTGDNEKLFF; cdr3_nt: TGTGCCAGCAGCCCGACAGGAGATAATGAAAAACTGTTTTTT
d_call: -; clone_size: once; v_call: TRBV5-6; j_call: TRBJ2-5; cdr3_aa: CASTKRVRLRETQYF; cdr3_nt: TGTGCCAGCACCAAACGGGTCCGCTTGAGAGAGACCCAGTACTTC
d_call: -; clone_size: -; v_call: TRBV5-1; j_call: TRBJ2-1; cdr3_aa: CASSFGDTSYNEQFF; cdr3_nt: TGCGCCAGCAGCTTTGGGGACACCTCCTACAATGAGCAGTTCTTC
d_call: -; clone_size: few; v_call: TRBV7-6; j_call: TRBJ2-7; cdr3_aa: CASSAFGSEQYF; cdr3_nt: TGTGCCAGCAGTGCTTTCGGGAGCGAGCAGTACTTC
d_call: -; clone_size: few; v_call: TRBV18; j_call: TRBJ1-4; cdr3_aa: CASSPESANEKLFF; cdr3_nt: TGTGCCAGCTCACCGGAGAGTGCCAATGAAAAACTGTTTTTT
d_call: -; clone_size: -; v_call: TRBV13; j_call: TRBJ2-1; cdr3_aa: CASSLGDSSYNEQFF; cdr3_nt: TGTGCCAGCAGCTTAGGCGACAGCTCCTACAATGAGCAGTTCTTC
d_call: TRBD2; clone_size: -; v_call: TRBV7-2; j_call: TRBJ2-2; cdr3_aa: CASSLGLYTGELFF; cdr3_nt: TGTGCCAGCAGCTTGGGACTATACACCGGGGAGCTGTTTTTT
d_call: -; clone_size: -; v_call: TRBV2; j_call: TRBJ1-2; cdr3_aa: CASSGGVGYGYTF; cdr3_nt: TGTGCCAGCAGCGGAGGGGTCGGGTATGGCTACACCTTC
d_call: -; clone_size: medium-sized; v_call: TRBV27; j_call: TRBJ2-1; cdr3_aa: CASRQDFNEQFF; cdr3_nt: TGTGCCTCCCGACAGGACTTCAATGAGCAGTTCTTC
d_call: TRBD2; clone_size: -; v_call: TRBV5-1; j_call: TRBJ2-7; cdr3_aa: CASSLVVSDWTSGLLYEQYF; cdr3_nt: TGCGCCAGCAGCTTGGTAGTTTCTGATTGGACTAGCGGCCTCCTTTACGAGCAGTACTTC
d_call: -; clone_size: -; v_call: TRBV18; j_call: TRBJ1-5; cdr3_aa: CASSPPVSGYNQPQHF; cdr3_nt: TGTGCCAGCTCACCACCGGTTTCAGGGTACAATCAGCCCCAGCATTTT
d_call: TRBD1; clone_size: -; v_call: TRBV29-1; j_call: TRBJ1-2; cdr3_aa: CSVDPGQVTYGYTF; cdr3_nt: TGCAGCGTTGATCCAGGACAGGTGACTTATGGCTACACCTTC
d_call: -; clone_size: -; v_call: TRBV5-1; j_call: TRBJ1-3; cdr3_aa: CASSVGPFSGNTIYF; cdr3_nt: TGCGCCAGCAGTGTGGGGCCCTTCTCTGGAAACACCATATATTTT
d_call: -; clone_size: -; v_call: TRBV27; j_call: TRBJ2-7; cdr3_aa: CASRPDGGLDEQYF; cdr3_nt: TGTGCCAGCCGCCCGGACGGGGGGCTCGACGAGCAGTACTTC
d_call: TRBD2; clone_size: -; v_call: TRBV11-2; j_call: TRBJ2-1; cdr3_aa: CASTLLAGGLNEQFF; cdr3_nt: TGTGCCAGCACCCTACTAGCGGGGGGGCTGAATGAGCAGTTCTTC
d_call: -; clone_size: once; v_call: TRBV28; j_call: TRBJ1-2; cdr3_aa: CASRSNYGYTF; cdr3_nt: TGTGCCAGCAGGAGTAACTATGGCTACACCTTC
d_call: -; clone_size: -; v_call: TRBV5-4; j_call: TRBJ1-3; cdr3_aa: CASSSTGLPGNTIYF; cdr3_nt: TGTGCCAGCAGTTCTACAGGGCTCCCTGGAAACACCATATATTTT
d_call: -; clone_size: -; v_call: TRBV4-1; j_call: TRBJ1-2; cdr3_aa: CASSQLIGGAGGYTF; cdr3_nt: TGTGCCAGCAGCCAACTCATCGGGGGGGCTGGCGGCTACACCTTC
d_call: -; clone_size: -; v_call: TRBV5-5; j_call: TRBJ2-3; cdr3_aa: CASSLGSSLGDTQYF; cdr3_nt: TGTGCCAGCAGCTTGGGGTCTAGCCTCGGGGATACGCAGTATTTT
d_call: TRBD1; clone_size: -; v_call: TRBV5-6; j_call: TRBJ2-7; cdr3_aa: CASVLLGDRGGHEQYF; cdr3_nt: TGTGCCAGCGTCCTCTTGGGAGACAGGGGGGGCCACGAGCAGTACTTC
d_call: -; clone_size: -; v_call: TRBV9; j_call: TRBJ1-5; cdr3_aa: CASSVGQGNQPQHF; cdr3_nt: TGTGCCAGCAGCGTAGGGCAGGGGAATCAGCCCCAGCATTTT
d_call: -; clone_size: -; v_call: TRBV6-1; j_call: TRBJ2-7; cdr3_aa: CASLELEQYF; cdr3_nt: TGTGCCAGCCTGGAGCTCGAGCAGTACTTC